This paragraph reports one T cell receptor (beta chain). Its specificity is not known. Using immunoSEQ multiplex PCR, the repertoire was profiled, and TCRdb retains in-frame clones only, with some absent. The repertoire holds about 56,000 clones, approximately 93% seen once, with more than 1.5% in the top ten. The data derive from a study of cytomegalovirus exposure and HLA in healthy donors. General study findings and limits: The tendency of first-cohort TCR clusters to co-occur in the 120 or so validation repertoires was identified by a subsequent analysis. There were some public TCRs occurring in many donors, but most TCR sequences were rare.

The germline V and J ends were trimmed by 1 base and 2 bases, with 6 bases remaining between them. Germline CDR1 and CDR2: SGHDN and FVKESK. The CDR3 extends over 14 amino acids. The sample was PBMCs. The clonotype comes from a woman aged 18 to 35 in good health and CMV-seropositive. This chain joins TRBV14 and TRBJ1-3; D possibly corresponds to TRBD1 (6 bases). CDR3 protein: CASSQGTAGNTIYF. CDR3 in DNA: TGTGCCAGCAGCCAAGGGACAGCTGGAAACACCATATATTTT.